A selection of T cell receptor beta chains follows, all from one sample in a study of blood T cell repertoires in COVID-19. Measured with immunoSEQ multiplex PCR; TCRdb has only the in-frame clones, and not every one. The profile shows roughly 110,000 clones, approximately 81% of them singletons. Sequencing input: peripheral blood. These receptors were obtained from a man in his forties with acute or convalescent COVID-19. The CDR3 runs from the conserved cysteine through the conserved F or W. The D gene is left open where the match is weak. Only part of the rows carry a size: once, few, many, or a class if the clone is expanded.

size	V	J	D	CDR3	DNA
-	TRBV6-6	TRBJ2-1	TRBD1	CASSYSGQGEFF	TGTGCCAGCAGTTACTCCGGACAGGGGGAGTTCTTC
-	TRBV19	TRBJ2-7	TRBD1	CASGLTGLDYEQYF	TGTGCCAGTGGGTTGACAGGGCTGGACTACGAGCAGTACTTC
-	TRBV18	TRBJ2-3	TRBD2	CASSPPRGDGDTDTQYF	TGTGCCAGCTCACCACCCCGGGGGGACGGAGACACAGATACGCAGTATTTT
-	TRBV7-8	TRBJ1-2	-	CASSFFLDYGYTF	TGTGCCAGCAGCTTTTTCCTTGACTATGGCTACACCTTC
-	TRBV7-2	TRBJ2-5	-	CASSRAQETQYF	TGTGCCAGCAGCCGTGCACAGGAGACCCAGTACTTC
-	TRBV29-1	TRBJ1-1	-	CSVVLGRLSTEAFF	TGCAGCGTTGTGCTGGGGCGCCTCAGCACTGAAGCTTTCTTT
-	TRBV5-8	TRBJ2-7	TRBD2	CASSLADLAGVYEQYF	TGTGCCAGCAGCTTAGCTGACCTAGCGGGGGTCTACGAGCAGTACTTC
-	TRBV5-1	TRBJ1-4	TRBD1	CASSPQVGQGEKLFF	TGCGCCAGCAGCCCCCAGGTTGGACAGGGAGAAAAACTGTTTTTT
-	TRBV12-3/TRBV12-4	TRBJ1-4	-	CASTSQGEKLFF	TGTGCCAGCACGTCGCAGGGTGAAAAACTGTTTTTT
-	TRBV3-1/TRBV3-2	TRBJ1-2	-	CASSQDSGGYTF	TGTGCCAGCAGCCAAGATTCGGGTGGCTACACCTTC
-	TRBV12-3/TRBV12-4	TRBJ1-1	-	CASSWTLNTEAFF	TGTGCCAGCAGTTGGACACTGAACACTGAAGCTTTCTTT
-	TRBV28	TRBJ2-1	TRBD1	CASHARQGKGPNEQFF	TGTGCCAGCCACGCCCGACAGGGTAAGGGCCCCAATGAGCAGTTCTTC
-	TRBV5-1	TRBJ2-5	TRBD2	CASRPSSGGDQETQYF	TGCGCCAGCAGGCCGTCCAGCGGGGGGGACCAAGAGACCCAGTACTTC
-	TRBV5-1	TRBJ1-5	-	CASSLSRERNQPQHF	TGCGCCAGCAGCTTAAGTAGGGAGAGAAATCAGCCCCAGCATTTT
-	TRBV11-2	TRBJ1-6	-	CASSAGGSSYNSPLHF	TGTGCCAGCAGCGCCGGAGGCAGCTCCTATAATTCACCCCTCCACTTT
once	TRBV10-3	TRBJ1-3	-	CAISAGYSGNTIYF	TGTGCCATCAGTGCAGGGTACTCTGGAAACACCATATATTTT
-	TRBV5-1	TRBJ1-3	-	CASSDDRTISGNTIYF	TGCGCCAGCAGCGACGACAGGACGATCTCTGGAAACACCATATATTTT
-	TRBV11-2	TRBJ2-3	-	CASSSQFLVGDTQYF	TGTGCCAGCAGCTCCCAGTTTCTAGTCGGTGATACGCAGTATTTT